This TCR beta chain comes out of a study of shared clonotypes between healthy human individuals. Roughly 210 ng DNA, approximately 30,000 T cell genomes, went into each sorted-subset replicate PCR. Only in-frame clones appear in the TCRdb table, and some are missing; sequencing was by immunoSEQ multiplex PCR. The sample consists of 550,000 to 750,000 clones, roughly 96% of them appearing once. As to this clone: Antigen specificity is unknown.

The study, taken as a whole, reports: Incomplete sequencing of sorted subsets was indicated by rarefaction despite large depth. The donor pool, a small one, limited the genetic and exposure-history diversity represented.

Terminally differentiated effector memory CD45RA+ cells were excluded from the naive CD8 cells, which were CD45RO-negative and positively selected for CCR7. The clonotype originates from a woman aged 25 to 39 in good health. The material sequenced was naive CD8+ T cells sorted from blood.

CDR3 sequence reads: CASSQLAGEETQYF. DNA of the CDR3: TGTGCCAGCAGCCAACTAGCGGGGGAAGAGACCCAGTACTTC. V usage is TRBV7-8 and J usage is TRBJ2-5; 11 bases are shared with TRBD2. V was clipped by 5 bases and J by 3 bases; unmatched bases: 2. The CDR3 totals 14 residues. The germline CDR1 and CDR2 sequences are SGHVS and FQNEAQ.